One sample yielded the 10 T cell receptor beta chains listed below, sequenced in a study of T cells in localized non-small cell lung cancer (dated by TCRdb to the early 2020s). Library prep was done by the immunoSEQ multiplex PCR assay. TCRdb took over this immuneACCESS table, retaining in-frame rearrangements with V and J assigned. Such tables are incomplete; in checked studies, under half of the missing clones stem from an unresolved V gene, and the remainder is unexplained. The sample table holds about 77,000 clones, of which more than 75% were seen once. 20% to 25% of the sample goes to the ten largest clones. Specimen: peripheral blood, collected before any cancer treatment. The receptors derive from a woman between 35 and 70 years old with stage I squamous cell lung carcinoma.

CDR3 in amino acids: CASSEERDYNEQFF. Here the CDR3 DNA reads TGTGCCAGCAGTGAAGAGCGGGACTACAATGAGCAGTTCTTC. The chain recombines TRBV25-1 with TRBJ2-1; 7 nucleotides line up with TRBD2. CDR3 length equals 14 residues. Per germline, CDR1 MGHDK and CDR2 SYGVNS. The V gene end was trimmed by 2 bases and the J gene end by 3 bases; junction bases not matched to a gene: 1.

The rearrangement uses TRBV30 and TRBJ1-1, with 10 bases lining up with TRBD1. The length of the CDR3 is 15 residues. Germline loops: CDR1 GTSNPN, CDR2 SVGIG (reference sequence). V gave up 1 base and J gave up 6 bases; unmatched junction bases: 8. The CDR3 sequence is CAWSATGQGGPEAFF. CDR3 coding DNA: TGTGCCTGGAGTGCCACCGGACAGGGGGGCCCTGAAGCTTTCTTT.

The chain carries TRBV7-3 and TRBJ2-3; D tentatively reads TRBD1 or TRBD2 (6 bases each). Germline-derived CDR1 and CDR2 are SGHTA and FQGTGA. This CDR3 is built from 13 residues. V dropped 8 bases and J dropped 4 bases, with 13 bases sitting between them. The CDR3 DNA follows: TGTGCCAGCGCTCCGGGGGCGGCAGATACGCAGTATTTT. Translation gives CASAPGAADTQYF.

The chain uses TRBV15 and TRBJ2-7, with a weak D call TRBD1 (5 bases). The V gene lost 3 bases and the J gene lost 4 bases, with 10 bases spanning the gap. CDR1 is LNHNV, CDR2 YYDKDF, per germline (reference sequence). The CDR3 covers 13 residues. The CDR3 coding sequence is TGTGCCACCAGCAGTACCAGGGCGTACGAGCAGTACTTC. Protein: CATSSTRAYEQYF. The whole variable domain, remainder taken from reference TRBV15 and TRBJ2-7, is DAMVIQNPRYQVTQFGKPVTLSCSQTLNHNVMYWYQQKSSQAPKLLFHYYDKDFNNEADTPDNFQSRRPNTSFCFLDIRSPGLGDTAMYLCATSSTRAYEQYFGPGTRLTVT.

This chain connects TRBV7-3 to TRBJ2-1; D ambiguous. Trimming left V 6 bases short and J 10 bases short, with 16 bases between. Germline-derived CDR1 and CDR2 are SGHTA and FQGTGA. CDR3 length: 13 residues. Written as DNA, the CDR3 is TGTGCCAGCAGTAACGGAAGGGTCGGCGAGCAGTTCTTC. Protein sequence: CASSNGRVGEQFF. Combining the CDR3 with reference TRBV7-3 and TRBJ2-1 gives the whole variable domain GAGVSQTPSNKVTEKGKYVELRCDPISGHTALYWYRQSLGQGPEFLIYFQGTGAADDSGLPNDRFFAVRPEGSVSTLKIQRTERGDSAVYLCASSNGRVGEQFFGPGTRLTVL.

The V and J genes are TRBV25-1 and TRBJ2-7; 9 positions agree with TRBD1. J was trimmed by 2 bases and V by 2 bases; bases with no gene match: 7. In germline, CDR1 is MGHDK, CDR2 SYGVNS. The CDR3 has 16 amino acids. The DNA for the CDR3 is TGTGCCAGCAGTGAAGCCGGGACAGGGATCCCCTACGAGCAGTACTTC. Amino acid sequence: CASSEAGTGIPYEQYF.

The chain couples TRBV5-5 to TRBJ1-4; the D gene is possibly TRBD1 (6 bases). Germline CDR1 reads SGHKS; CDR2 reads YYEKEE (reference sequence). V lost 1 base, J lost 4 bases, and 14 bases lay in between. The CDR3 contains 16 residues. CDR3 coding DNA: TGTGCCAGCAGCTTGAGGGGGGCCGACGGTAATGAAAAACTGTTTTTT. Amino acids: CASSLRGADGNEKLFF.

The rearrangement uses TRBV6-5 and TRBJ2-7; unclear D gene. Trimming removed 6 bases at V and 2 bases at J, with 11 bases between. In germline, CDR1 is MNHEY, CDR2 SVGAGI. The CDR3 spans 13 residues. The CDR3 here is CASRGRSPYEQYF. CDR3 DNA sequence: TGTGCCAGCAGGGGTCGTAGTCCCTACGAGCAGTACTTC.

This chain connects TRBV5-1 to TRBJ1-1; D perhaps matches TRBD1 (6 bases). V lost 0 bases, J lost 0 bases, and 9 bases lay in between. CDR3 length equals 15 residues. Looked up from germline, CDR1 is SGHRS and CDR2 is YFSETQ. DNA of the CDR3: TGCGCCAGCAGCTTGGGTACAGGGATGAACACTGAAGCTTTCTTT. It yields the protein CASSLGTGMNTEAFF.

The chain uses TRBV6-5 and TRBJ1-1; 7 bases align to TRBD1. The junction had 11 bases not matched to a gene; V was cut back by 5 bases and J by 5 bases. Germline V CDR1 and CDR2: MNHEY, SVGAGI. This CDR3 is built from 15 residues. The CDR3 loop reads CASSRKQGRGTEAFF. The CDR3, as DNA: TGTGCCAGCAGTCGTAAACAGGGGCGTGGGACTGAAGCTTTCTTT.